Sequencing of this TCR beta chain was carried out in a study of OX40 agonist ivuxolimab in advanced cancers. Across the study: Therapy given before enrollment (anti-PD-1, anti-PD-L1 or anti-CTLA-4) was allowed, and 30% to 50% had some. Among those treated, three patients had partial responses, one with hepatocellular carcinoma and two with cutaneous melanoma.

The sampling schedule covered blood at baseline, cycle 4 day 1, and cycle 7 day 1. From germline, CDR1 is PRHDT and CDR2 FYEKMQ (reference sequence). The CDR3 loop spans 15 amino acids. Trimming took 5 bases from V and 0 from J, leaving 13 bases between them. The study, taken as a whole, reports: CD8+ T cells showed, on average, more clonal expansion than CD4+ cells.

Profiling relied on immunoSEQ multiplex PCR, and the TCRdb table lists in-frame clones only, not all of them. The profile shows about 57,000 clones, just under 95% of them singletons. A note on this clone: Its matching antigen is unknown.

The source was CD4+ or CD8+ T cells sorted from blood, collected in a trial of the OX40 agonist ivuxolimab. The chain has TRBV13 and TRBJ1-2; D perhaps matches TRBD1 (5 bases). This sequence originates from an adult with an advanced solid tumor such as melanoma, head and neck, liver or kidney cancer. In nucleotides, the CDR3 is TGTGCCAGCAGCCCCTTTGGGGGAGCTAACTATGGCTACACCTTC. Translation: CASSPFGGANYGYTF. The variable domain in full, with the rest retrieved from reference TRBV13 and TRBJ1-2, is AAGVIQSPRHLIKEKRETATLKCYPIPRHDTVYWYQQGPGQDPQFLISFYEKMQSDKGSIPDRFSAQQFSDYHSELNMSSLELGDSALYFCASSPFGGANYGYTFGSGTRLTVV.